These 4 T cell receptor beta chains were all obtained from the same sample, sequenced in a study of blood T cell repertoires in COVID-19 (dated by TCRdb to 2020 to 2022). The receptor library was made with the immunoSEQ multiplex PCR assay. As stored in TCRdb, this immuneACCESS dataset retains in-frame rearrangements with V and J assigned. A fraction of the clones does not appear; measured against another copy, unresolved V genes explain less than half of the discrepancy, and the remainder lacks a known reason. The sample records roughly 170,000 clones, roughly 84% of which are singletons. The ten largest make up 1% to 1.5% of the sample. The specimen sequenced was peripheral blood. The receptors were gathered from a man aged 60 to 69 who had recovered from COVID-19.

This clone was observed once. The chain uses TRBV24-1 and TRBJ2-5; tentatively, D is TRBD1 (6 bases). The CDR3 sequence is 17 residues long. Trimming took 3 bases from V and 3 from J, leaving 19 bases between them. The V gene's germline CDR1 is KGHDR and CDR2 SFDVKD. The CDR3: CATSDPTSPGQEETQYF. The CDR3 bases are TGTGCCACCAGTGATCCCACTTCCCCGGGACAAGAAGAGACCCAGTACTTC.

This rearrangement joins TRBV3-1 (or the pseudogene TRBV3-2) to TRBJ2-5, with 12 positions matching TRBD2. The junction had 8 bases not matched to a gene; V was cut back by 4 bases and J by 2 bases. The CDR3 contains 17 residues. Germline V gives CDR1 LGHDT, CDR2 YNNKEL (reference sequence). The CDR3 protein is CASSRVQTSGGQETQYF. The CDR3, as DNA: TGTGCCAGCAGCCGAGTCCAAACTAGCGGGGGGCAAGAGACCCAGTACTTC.

The DNA of the CDR3 is TGTGCCAGCAGCTTCCGGGACAGGGACATCGGTGGCTACACCTTC. Translating gives CASSFRDRDIGGYTF. The chain links TRBV5-6 to TRBJ1-2, with TRBD1 identical over 9 bases. Trimming took 2 bases from V and 7 from J; bases not matched to a gene: 9. Per the germline V gene, CDR1 is SGHDT and CDR2 is YYEEEE. The CDR3 has 15 residues. Full variable domain (outside the CDR3, taken from reference TRBV5-6 and TRBJ1-2): DAGVTQSPTHLIKTRGQQVTLRCSPKSGHDTVSWYQQALGQGPQFIFQYYEEEERQRGNFPDRFSGHQFPNYSSELNVNALLLGDSALYLCASSFRDRDIGGYTFGSGTRLTVV.

The rearrangement joins TRBV6-4 to TRBJ2-3; TRBD2 matches 10 bases. Unmatched junction bases numbered 5, after V lost 5 bases and J lost 6 bases. CDR3 size: 14 residues. Germline loops: CDR1 MRHNA, CDR2 SNTAGT. CDR3 sequence: CASSKRGGLDTQYF. The CDR3 DNA is TGTGCCAGCAGTAAGCGGGGGGGCCTCGATACGCAGTATTTT.